The entry below gives a single T cell receptor beta chain sequence along with its context. Its matching antigen is unknown. The CDR3 sequence is 18 residues long. The V gene's germline CDR1 is LGHNA and CDR2 YSLEER. V was cut by 0 bases and J by 3 bases, with 21 bases left in between. Blood samples were obtained at baseline, cycle 4 day 1, and cycle 7 day 1. Profiled with immunoSEQ multiplex PCR; TCRdb holds only in-frame clones, not every one. The table includes over 55,000 clones, roughly 87% detected once. The data were taken from a study of OX40 agonist ivuxolimab in advanced cancers. Across the study: Dose-escalation patients' cancers were hepatocellular carcinoma, melanoma, renal cell or head and neck cancer. Age averaged roughly 60 years (range roughly 23 to 79), and roughly 80% were male. Study-wide findings and caveats: CD8+ T cells were the subset that, on average, had more expanded clones than CD4+.

The chain recombines TRBV4-3 with TRBJ2-7; D is possibly TRBD1 or TRBD2 (5 bases each). Sequenced here: CD4+ or CD8+ T cells sorted from blood, sampled in a trial of the OX40 agonist ivuxolimab. The clonotype originates from an adult with an advanced solid tumor such as melanoma, head and neck, liver or kidney cancer. The CDR3 here is CASSQDPPGTNANYEQYF. The CDR3 nucleotides read TGCGCCAGCAGCCAAGATCCCCCCGGGACGAACGCCAACTACGAGCAGTACTTC.